Following are 26 T cell receptor beta chains from one sample sequenced in a study of shared clonotypes between healthy human individuals. TCRdb's table, derived via immunoSEQ multiplex PCR, lists solely in-frame clones and lacks some. This table has about 590,000 clones, nearly 97% appearing once. Naive CD8 cells were CD45RO-negative, positively selected for CCR7, excluding terminally differentiated effector memory CD45RA+ cells. Sequencing used naive CD8+ T cells sorted from blood. Every receptor here comes from a woman aged 25-40 years in good health.

The sample holds one count of this clone. The V gene is TRBV10-2, the J gene TRBJ1-5; 10 bases are a match to TRBD1. Germline V gene lookup returns CDR1 WSHSY and CDR2 SAAADI. V shed 4 bases and J 1 base; nucleotides not matched to a gene: 4. The CDR3 totals 16 residues. For the CDR3, the DNA is TGCGCCAGCAGTGGCATGACAGGGGGCAGCAATCAGCCCCAGCATTTT. This sequence encodes CASSGMTGGSNQPQHF.

CDR3: CAEERSEKLFF. CDR3 bases: TGTGCCGAGGAACGCTCTGAAAAACTGTTTTTT. The chain combines TRBV7-9 with TRBJ1-4, with no clear D. CDR1 is SEHNR, CDR2 FQNEAQ, per germline (reference sequence). This CDR3 has 11 residues. Trimming stripped 11 bases from V and 7 bases from J, with 11 bases between.

This clone was observed a single time. The J gene is TRBJ2-1, the V gene TRBV9; 8 nucleotides align to TRBD2. V lost 3 bases, J lost 8 bases, and 19 bases stayed unmatched. CDR3 length: 18 amino acids. Germline V lookup: CDR1 SGDLS, CDR2 YYNGEE. CDR3 protein: CASSERRSGSEWFYEQFF. As DNA, the CDR3 is TGTGCCAGCAGCGAGAGGAGGAGCGGGAGTGAATGGTTCTATGAGCAGTTCTTC.

The chain links TRBV7-9 to TRBJ1-1, with D hard to call. Germline CDR1 reads SEHNR; CDR2 reads FQNEAQ (reference sequence). Trimming left V 3 bases short and J 3 bases short, with 8 bases between. The CDR3 consists of 13 residues. The CDR3 DNA reads TGTGCCAGCAGCTTTGGGAGGGACACTGAAGCTTTCTTT. Translation gives CASSFGRDTEAFF.

This clone was recorded only once. The chain joins TRBV28 to TRBJ2-6; 7 bases fit TRBD2. In germline, CDR1 is MDHEN, CDR2 SYDVKM. Unmatched junction bases numbered 17, after V lost 1 base and J lost 2 bases. This CDR3 contains 21 residues. CDR3 in DNA: TGTGCCAGCAGTTTATTTTGGGGCTCCGCGGGAGTACGTCCTGGGGCCAACGTCCTGACTTTC. It yields the protein CASSLFWGSAGVRPGANVLTF.

This clone was observed once. This chain uses TRBV4-2 with TRBJ2-1; D is perhaps TRBD2 (5 bases). The CDR3 consists of 14 residues. Germline CDR1 and CDR2: LGHNA and YNFKEQ. Trimming removed 4 bases at V and 0 bases at J, with 7 bases between. CDR3 residues: CASSPGLSYNEQFF. For the CDR3, the DNA is TGTGCCAGCAGCCCCGGACTCTCCTACAATGAGCAGTTCTTC.

This clone was recorded a few times. This chain uses TRBV6-5 with TRBJ1-4; 11 positions match TRBD1. V shed 6 bases and J 6 bases; nucleotides not matched to a gene: 6. The CDR3 has 15 amino acids. Germline V CDR1 and CDR2: MNHEY, SVGAGI. CDR3 bases: TGTGCCAGCAGCTATGGACAGGGGGCGGATGAAAAACTGTTTTTT. It specifies CASSYGQGADEKLFF.

The chain has TRBV25-1 and TRBJ1-1, with no clear D. CDR3 size: 15 residues. In germline, CDR1 is MGHDK, CDR2 SYGVNS. V was pared by 4 bases and J by 5 bases, with 17 bases between. The CDR3 sequence is CASSAHGRGWTEAFF. As DNA, the CDR3 is TGTGCCAGCAGTGCCCACGGGCGGGGATGGACTGAAGCTTTCTTT. The variable domain in full, with the rest retrieved from reference TRBV25-1 and TRBJ1-1, is EADIYQTPRYLVIGTGKKITLECSQTMGHDKMYWYQQDPGMELHLIHYSYGVNSTEKGDLSSESTVSRIRTEHFPLTLESARPSHTSQYLCASSAHGRGWTEAFFGQGTRLTVV.

This clone occurred once. The rearrangement joins TRBV5-1 to TRBJ2-7; the D call may be TRBD1 or TRBD2 (5 bases each). In germline, CDR1 is SGHRS, CDR2 YFSETQ. The CDR3 runs to 14 residues. Between the trimmed V and J ends, which lost 7 bases and 0 bases, there was a span of 14 bases. Here the CDR3 reads CASALGTNSYEQYF. CDR3 DNA sequence: TGCGCCAGCGCCCTTGGGACCAACTCCTACGAGCAGTACTTC.

This clone appeared a single time. The junction does not match germline at one end; this may be a read error. This chain joins TRBV5-1 and TRBJ1-1, with 10 bases fitting TRBD1. CDR3 length: 16 residues. Germline V gene data show CDR1 as SGHRS and CDR2 as YFSETQ. The CDR3 region has the DNA TGCGCCAGCAGATTGGTGGGACAGGGGAGAGGCACTGAAGCTTTCTTT. Protein sequence: CASRLVGQGRGTEAFF.

This chain joins TRBV7-2 and TRBJ1-1; 7 nucleotides line up with TRBD1. Germline CDR1 is SGHTA and CDR2 is FQGNSA. J gave up 5 bases and V 4 bases, and 10 bases lay outside the gene matches. The CDR3 runs 15 residues. CDR3 bases: TGTGCCAGCAGCTATGAACAGGGGCGAGGTACTGAAGCTTTCTTT. Its protein product is CASSYEQGRGTEAFF.

This chain joins TRBV2 and TRBJ2-5; 11 nucleotides agree with TRBD2. The V segment lost 1 base and the J segment 5 bases; nucleotides outside the gene matches: 12. The CDR3 has 18 amino acids. The germline CDR1 and CDR2 sequences are SNHLY and FYNNEI. CDR3: CASSEGSLTSGIRETQYF. CDR3 DNA sequence: TGTGCCAGCAGTGAAGGGAGTTTGACTAGCGGGATACGGGAGACCCAGTACTTC.

The gene calls are TRBV7-2 and TRBJ2-5; 8 bases are a match to TRBD2. CDR1 is SGHTA and CDR2 is FQGNSA in the germline V gene. J lost 4 bases, V lost 1 base, and 11 bases had no gene match. The CDR3 spans 17 residues. DNA for the CDR3: TGTGCCAGCAGCTTAGACGGGACTAGGTGGGCGCTAGAGACCCAGTACTTC. Its protein is CASSLDGTRWALETQYF.

The chain uses TRBV18 and TRBJ2-7; the match to TRBD1 covers 10 bases. CDR1 and CDR2 from the germline V gene are KGHSH and LQKENI. The CDR3 totals 15 residues. Trimming took 6 bases from V and 2 from J; bases not matched to a gene: 7. This CDR3 is CASSQDRGDPYEQYF. CDR3 nucleotide sequence: TGTGCCAGCTCTCAGGACAGGGGGGACCCCTACGAGCAGTACTTC.

The CDR3 DNA reads as TGCGCCAGCAGCCGCCGGGACAGGGATCAGCCCCAGCATTTT. Encoded protein: CASSRRDRDQPQHF. The gene calls are TRBV4-1 and TRBJ1-5; 9 bases line up with TRBD1. Germline values: CDR1 MGHRA, CDR2 YSYEKL. The CDR3 contains 14 residues. J lost 5 bases, V lost 4 bases, and 3 bases had no gene match.

The chain carries TRBV7-3 and TRBJ2-2, with unresolved D. Trimming took 2 bases from V and 0 from J, leaving 4 bases between them. The CDR3 is made up of 14 amino acids. Germline V gene sequence: CDR1 SGHTA, CDR2 FQGTGA. The DNA of the CDR3 is TGTGCCAGCAGCTTACTAGCGAACACCGGGGAGCTGTTTTTT. This translates into CASSLLANTGELFF.

The CDR3 reads CASIGDGSYEQYF. The DNA for the CDR3 is TGCGCCAGCATAGGGGACGGGTCCTACGAGCAGTACTTC. The V and J genes are TRBV5-1 and TRBJ2-7; TRBD1 or TRBD2 may be the D gene (5 bases each). Per the germline V gene, CDR1 is SGHRS and CDR2 is YFSETQ. The CDR3 runs to 13 residues. The germline V and J ends were trimmed by 6 bases and 1 base, with 11 bases remaining between them. Together with reference TRBV5-1 and TRBJ2-7, the CDR3 gives the full variable domain: KAGVTQTPRYLIKTRGQQVTLSCSPISGHRSVSWYQQTPGQGLQFLFEYFSETQRNKGNFPGRFSGRQFSNSRSEMNVSTLELGDSALYLCASIGDGSYEQYFGPGTRLTVT.

The CDR3 DNA sequence: TGTGCCAGCAGACCCCCCGGCCGGCTAGCCCCAGAGACCCAGTACTTC. It yields the protein CASRPPGRLAPETQYF. The J gene is TRBJ2-5, the V gene TRBV28; D is perhaps TRBD2 (5 bases). The V end lost 6 bases, the J end lost 4 bases, and 21 bases lay between the germline ends. Germline CDR1 and CDR2: MDHEN and SYDVKM. The CDR3 totals 16 residues.

The CDR3 nucleotides read TGTGCCAGTAGTATGGCGCTAGCGTTAGCCTACGAGCAGTACTTC. As protein: CASSMALALAYEQYF. V is TRBV19 and J is TRBJ2-7, with D possibly TRBD2 on 6 matching bases. V lost 3 bases and J 2 bases, leaving 14 bases between the germline ends. The CDR3 is 15 amino acids. The V gene's germline CDR1 is LNHDA and CDR2 SQIVND (reference sequence).

The chain joins TRBV25-1 to TRBJ2-7; D is uncertain. Trimming shortened V by 7 bases and J by 0 bases, and 10 bases separated the two germline ends. The CDR3 contains 13 residues. Germline V lookup: CDR1 MGHDK, CDR2 SYGVNS. CDR3 nucleotides: TGTGCCAGCAAACACCCGAGCTCCTACGAGCAGTACTTC. Translated, it gives CASKHPSSYEQYF.

V is TRBV19 and J is TRBJ2-2; maybe TRBD1 (5 bases). The germline V gene has CDR1 LNHDA and CDR2 SQIVND (reference sequence). This CDR3 comprises 15 residues. V was shortened by 10 bases and J by 6 bases, with 21 bases between the two germline ends. The CDR3 DNA follows: TGTGCCACCAGGCCCCGAGATCCAGGGCCCGGGGAGCTGTTTTTT. As protein: CATRPRDPGPGELFF. Looking up the rest from reference TRBV19 and TRBJ2-2 gives the full variable domain: DGGITQSPKYLFRKEGQNVTLSCEQNLNHDAMYWYRQDPGQGLRLIYYSQIVNDFQKGDIAEGYSVSREKKESFPLTVTSAQKNPTAFYLCATRPRDPGPGELFFGEGSRLTVL.

The chain couples TRBV19 to TRBJ2-7; D possibly corresponds to TRBD2 (5 bases). Trimming took 3 bases from V and 4 from J, leaving 13 bases between them. The CDR3 runs 14 residues. The V gene's germline CDR1 is LNHDA and CDR2 SQIVND (reference sequence). For the CDR3, the DNA is TGTGCCAGTAGTATGTACCCGGGGAATTACGAGCAGTACTTC. This codes for CASSMYPGNYEQYF.

In regard to this clone: At the DNA level, this CDR3 is encoded by other sequences in the same sample as well. The V gene is TRBV29-1, the J gene TRBJ2-7; TRBD2 matches 10 bases. CDR1 is SQVTM and CDR2 is ANQGSEA in the germline V gene. The CDR3 is 16 amino acids. Trimming took 0 bases from V and 3 from J; bases not matched to a gene: 8. The CDR3 loop is CSVEDGRTSGIYEQYF. The CDR3 DNA follows: TGCAGCGTTGAAGATGGGAGGACTAGCGGTATCTACGAGCAGTACTTC.

V and J are TRBV9 and TRBJ2-3; TRBD1 is a possible D gene (6 bases). The CDR3 totals 13 residues. Trimming removed 7 bases at V and 1 base at J, with 10 bases between. Germline assignment: CDR1 SGDLS and CDR2 YYNGEE. The CDR3 DNA follows: TGTGCCAGCGGCAGGACAGGCACAGATACGCAGTATTTT. Translating gives CASGRTGTDTQYF.

The chain combines TRBV15 with TRBJ2-5, with D uncertain. V was cut by 11 bases and J by 6 bases, with 4 bases left in between. Per germline, CDR1 LNHNV and CDR2 YYDKDF (reference sequence). The CDR3 loop spans 8 amino acids. This chain's CDR3 is CALKTQYF. The CDR3 coding sequence is TGTGCCCTTAAGACCCAGTACTTC.

This clone was counted between two and nine times. V usage is TRBV27 and J usage is TRBJ1-5; the D gene is possibly TRBD1 (6 bases). Germline V gene lookup returns CDR1 MNHEY and CDR2 SMNVEV (reference sequence). The CDR3 is 15 amino acids. Trimming took 7 bases from V and 5 from J, leaving 18 bases between them. As DNA, the CDR3 is TGTGCCAGCATGTTAACCGGGGGCGTGGATCAGCCCCAGCATTTT. It specifies CASMLTGGVDQPQHF.